Shown below are 16 T cell receptor beta chains from a single sample sequenced in a study of TIL therapy for anti-PD-1-resistant metastatic lung cancer. The immunoSEQ assay was v3. Here immunoSEQ multiplex PCR was the method, and the copy in TCRdb shows in-frame clones only, minus some. The data contain 36,000 or so clones, less than 75% of them singletons. Time point noted: pre-treatment sample, taken before nivolumab and TIL therapy. Sequenced here: blood, sampled at baseline. All receptors derive from a person aged 25 to 80 with non-small cell lung cancer.

The chain joins TRBV5-6 to TRBJ1-5, with D perhaps matching TRBD1 (5 bases). Germline CDR1 is SGHDT and CDR2 is YYEEEE. The length of the CDR3 is 14 residues. Trimming cost V 0 bases and J 3 bases, with 7 bases left between them. The CDR3 nucleotides read TGTGCCAGCAGCTTGGCAGGGATCAATCAGCCCCAGCATTTT. Translated: CASSLAGINQPQHF.

This chain joins TRBV2 and TRBJ2-2, with 8 bases fitting TRBD1. The J segment lost 2 bases and the V segment lost 6 bases, leaving 2 bases of the junction unmatched. Per germline, CDR1 SNHLY and CDR2 FYNNEI. This CDR3 comprises 14 residues. In DNA, the CDR3 is TGTGCCAGCAGGGACAGGGACAACACCGGGGAGCTGTTTTTT. This gives the protein CASRDRDNTGELFF.

The genes are TRBV28 and TRBJ2-3, with 9 bases identical to TRBD1. The trim removed 2 bases at V and 4 bases at J, leaving 10 bases unmatched. The CDR3 sequence is 17 residues long. Germline V lookup: CDR1 MDHEN, CDR2 SYDVKM. The CDR3 spells CASSLGAGQGVSDTQYF. The DNA of the CDR3 is TGTGCCAGCAGTTTAGGCGCGGGACAGGGTGTTTCAGATACGCAGTATTTT. The full variable domain, with the rest looked up from reference TRBV28 and TRBJ2-3, is DVKVTQSSRYLVKRTGEKVFLECVQDMDHENMFWYRQDPGLGLRLIYFSYDVKMKEKGDIPEGYSVSREKKERFSLILESASTNQTSMYLCASSLGAGQGVSDTQYFGPGTRLTVL.

J is TRBJ2-5 and V is TRBV5-6; 9 bases agree with TRBD1. From germline, CDR1 is SGHDT and CDR2 YYEEEE. J was trimmed by 4 bases and V by 3 bases; bases with no gene match: 13. This CDR3 comprises 17 residues. Written as DNA, the CDR3 is TGTGCCAGCAGCTCCCGACCGGGACAGGGAACTTTAGAGACCCAGTACTTC. Its protein is CASSSRPGQGTLETQYF.

This chain connects TRBV7-2 to TRBJ1-1, with D possibly matching TRBD1 (5 bases). Trimming took 6 bases from V and 1 from J, leaving 12 bases between them. The CDR3 has 14 residues. Germline CDR1 reads SGHTA; CDR2 reads FQGNSA. The CDR3 DNA reads as TGTGCCAGCAGGTCCGGGACGGCGAACACTGAAGCTTTCTTT. This translates into CASRSGTANTEAFF.

V usage is TRBV6-5 and J usage is TRBJ1-2; TRBD1 might be the D (5 bases). The V end was cut by 2 bases, the J end by 4 bases, with 14 bases between. Germline CDR1 reads MNHEY; CDR2 reads SVGAGI. The CDR3 length is 15 residues. As DNA, the CDR3 is TGTGCCAGCAGTTACGGAGACCGGGACTTCTATGGCTACACCTTC. It encodes CASSYGDRDFYGYTF.

The V call is TRBV19, the J call TRBJ1-1, with TRBD1 matching 8 bases. CDR3 size: 14 residues. J gave up 4 bases and V 6 bases, and 7 bases lay outside the gene matches. Looked up from germline, CDR1 is LNHDA and CDR2 is SQIVND (reference sequence). CDR3 loop: CASSQTGGSTEAFF. CDR3 DNA sequence: TGTGCCAGTAGCCAAACAGGGGGAAGCACTGAAGCTTTCTTT.

The sample holds a few counts of this clone. One junction end does not reproduce the germline sequence, and a read error may be involved. DNA for the CDR3: TGTGCCAGCAGTGTTGGTGAGCGGGCCATATTC. It encodes CASSVGERAIF. The V and J genes are TRBV25-1 and TRBJ2-7, with a weak D call TRBD2 (6 bases). The germline gives CDR1 MGHDK, CDR2 SYGVNS. The CDR3 covers 11 residues.

The chain has TRBV6-6 and TRBJ1-3; D gene uncertain. Trimming cost V 8 bases and J 2 bases, with 13 bases left between them. Germline loops: CDR1 MNHNY, CDR2 SVGAGI (reference sequence). This CDR3 comprises 14 residues. The CDR3 region is CASSRKEAGNTIYF. The DNA for the CDR3 is TGTGCCAGCTCCAGGAAAGAGGCTGGAAACACCATATATTTT.

The V gene is TRBV7-9, the J gene TRBJ2-7, with 13 bases aligning to TRBD2. Germline-derived CDR1 and CDR2 are SEHNR and FQNEAQ (reference sequence). The CDR3 sequence is 18 residues long. After removal of 5 bases from V and 0 bases from J, the junction contained 10 bases not matched to a gene. Here the CDR3 DNA reads TGTGCCAGCAGCCCCGGACTAGCGGGAGAGCTCATCTCCTACGAGCAGTACTTC. Amino acid sequence: CASSPGLAGELISYEQYF. The whole variable domain, remainder taken from reference TRBV7-9 and TRBJ2-7, is DTGVSQNPRHKITKRGQNVTFRCDPISEHNRLYWYRQTLGQGPEFLTYFQNEAQLEKSRLLSDRFSAERPKGSFSTLEIQRTEQGDSAMYLCASSPGLAGELISYEQYFGPGTRLTVT.

The chain uses TRBV19 and TRBJ2-5; no clear D gene. This CDR3 comprises 15 residues. V lost 1 base, J lost 5 bases, and 14 bases lay in between. Germline V gives CDR1 LNHDA, CDR2 SQIVND (reference sequence). This chain's CDR3 is CASSIGGVEGETQYF. The DNA for the CDR3 is TGTGCCAGTAGTATAGGGGGTGTCGAAGGGGAGACCCAGTACTTC.

V usage is TRBV9 and J usage is TRBJ2-7; weak D call: TRBD2 (7 bases). The CDR3 sequence is 16 residues long. From germline, CDR1 is SGDLS and CDR2 YYNGEE. Between the trimmed V and J ends, which lost 3 bases and 2 bases, there was a span of 18 bases. The CDR3 nucleotides are TGTGCCAGCAGCGCCGGCTTGCGGGGGCTAACCTACGAGCAGTACTTC. It translates to CASSAGLRGLTYEQYF.

J is TRBJ2-7 and V is TRBV7-6; TRBD1 is a possible D gene (6 bases). Germline CDR1 SGHVS, CDR2 FNYEAQ. The CDR3 totals 16 residues. V lost 3 bases and J lost 2, with 17 bases in between. In nucleotides, the CDR3 is TGTGCCAGCAGCTTCCTAGCAGGGGCCCTTCCCTACGAGCAGTACTTC. Encoded protein: CASSFLAGALPYEQYF.

The chain uses TRBV28 and TRBJ2-7; 13 nucleotides match TRBD2. Trimming removed 6 bases from V and 9 bases from J; junction bases left unmatched: 8. Germline loops: CDR1 MDHEN, CDR2 SYDVKM. The CDR3 is 14 amino acids. In DNA form, the CDR3 reads TGTGCCAGCAGCCGCACTAGCGGGGGGGCCGGGCAGTACTTC. Translated: CASSRTSGGAGQYF.

This chain uses TRBV11-1 with TRBJ1-5, with D possibly being TRBD1 (5 bases). The CDR3 length is 14 residues. The V end lost 4 bases, the J end lost 4 bases, and 11 bases lay between the germline ends. The V gene's germline CDR1 is SGHAT and CDR2 FQDESV (reference sequence). CDR3 coding DNA: TGTGCCAGCAGCTCAGATGGGGGAAATCAGCCCCAGCATTTT. Amino acids: CASSSDGGNQPQHF.

This chain joins TRBV7-3 and TRBJ2-3; D ambiguous. The CDR3 covers 13 residues. Germline V gene lookup returns CDR1 SGHTA and CDR2 FQGTGA. V was pared by 4 bases and J by 4 bases, with 9 bases between. The chain's CDR3 is CASSSQFSDTQYF. The CDR3 bases are TGTGCCAGCAGCTCGCAATTCTCAGATACGCAGTATTTT.